This T cell receptor (beta chain) came from a study of blood T cell repertoires in COVID-19. Study in general: The samples span acute and convalescent COVID-19 from the United States, Italy and Spain. PBMCs, B-cell-depleted T cells, or T cells provided the cDNA or gDNA that made up the material.

CDR1 LGHDT and CDR2 YNNKEL come from the germline V gene (reference sequence). The trim removed 6 bases at V and 2 bases at J, leaving 1 base unmatched. This CDR3 has 14 residues. Grouping used clinical history reported by participants in a survey and questionnaire. How the authors handled the data: Nucleated cell counts were estimated from reference gene primer amplification. Repertoires were generated with immunoSEQ multiplex PCR, while TCRdb's copy carries only in-frame clones and drops some. V, J and clone size are those of that table, while D and trimming were read from the DNA. The table has 250,000 to 350,000 clones, about nine tenths seen once.

The clonotype comes from a man in his 60s who had recovered from COVID-19. The sequenced material came from PBMCs or T cells enriched from blood (not recorded which). The J gene is TRBJ2-1, the V gene TRBV3-1 (or the pseudogene TRBV3-2), with 10 positions matching TRBD2. The CDR3 loop is CASRLAGPYNEQFF. The DNA for the CDR3 is TGTGCCAGCAGACTAGCGGGGCCCTACAATGAGCAGTTCTTC.